The T cell receptor beta chain described here comes from a study of memory CD4+ T cells and cytomegalovirus serostatus. Study summary: This sample comes from healthy Belgian adults, fewer than ten CMV seropositive, some 22 seronegative.

Produced via immunoSEQ multiplex PCR; TCRdb's table is partial and in-frame only. The sample has some 58,000 clones, 75% to 80% seen once. Single viable CD3+CD4+CD8-CD45RO+ cells were sorted as the memory CD4+ T cells. CD4+ T cells were isolated by positive magnetic selection. General observations from the study: Repertoires predicted CMV serostatus with median bootstrapped AUC of approximately 0.94. Each of 67 CMV-associated TCRbeta sequences occurred in one to five individuals.

The CDR3 is 15 amino acids. V was clipped by 0 bases and J by 0 bases, with 8 bases between them. The germline CDR1 and CDR2 sequences are SGHTA and FQGNSA. Notes on this clone: What it binds is not known.

This chain connects TRBV7-2 to TRBJ1-1; D perhaps matches TRBD1 (6 bases). This TCR was recovered from an adult in good health and CMV-seronegative. Sequenced material: memory CD4+ T cells from blood. The CDR3 here is CASSLARTVNTEAFF. CDR3 nucleotide sequence: TGTGCCAGCAGCTTAGCCCGGACAGTGAACACTGAAGCTTTCTTT.